This TCR beta chain was documented in a study of blood T cell repertoires in COVID-19. Turning to the study itself: Italy, Spain and the United States were the sources of the convalescent and acute COVID-19 samples.

A single count supports this clone. Authors' analysis steps: Estimation of nucleated cell counts relied on the amplification of reference gene primers. Method: immunoSEQ multiplex PCR; TCRdb's copy keeps in-frame clones and lacks some. V, J and clone size reflect that table, while D and trimming were determined from the DNA. The table shows about 140,000 clones, with roughly four fifths occurring only once. The origin of this receptor is an older woman with acute or convalescent COVID-19. The sequenced sample was peripheral blood.

This chain's CDR3 is CASSKGQGLSGEQYF. CDR3 sequence (DNA): TGTGCCAGCAGCAAAGGACAGGGTTTAAGTGGCGAGCAGTACTTC. This chain connects TRBV7-3 to TRBJ2-7; 8 bases are shared with TRBD1. The CDR3 totals 15 residues. Germline V gene data show CDR1 as SGHTA and CDR2 as FQGTGA. V shed 5 bases and J 6 bases; nucleotides not matched to a gene: 12.